A selection of T cell receptor beta chains follows, all from one sample in a study of CD8 T cells in ankylosing spondylitis. TCRdb re-analysed the 5' RACE reads in MiXCR, keeping a single row per CDR3 protein. The sample carries 350,000 to 450,000 distinct CDR3 sequences, more than 25% recorded once. Material: blood, either unsorted or a sorted T cell fraction (not recorded which). These TCRs come from a male donor with ankylosing spondylitis. CDR3s include the opening cysteine and the closing phenylalanine or tryptophan. Fields, in order: D gene, V gene, clone size, J gene, CDR3 DNA, CDR3 protein. The D gene is left open where the match is weak. Some rows mark clone size as missing; the rest say once, few, many or name a class of expanded clone.

d_call: NA
v_call: TRBV20-1
clone_size: NA
j_call: TRBJ2-7
cdr3_nt: TGCAGTGCTGGCTCGGGACTCGGTAAGAACGAGCAGTACTTC
cdr3_aa: CSAGSGLGKNEQYF

d_call: NA
v_call: TRBV12-3/TRBV12-4
clone_size: NA
j_call: TRBJ2-1
cdr3_nt: TGTGCCAGCAGTTTGCCAAGCGAGCAGTTCTTC
cdr3_aa: CASSLPSEQFF

d_call: NA
v_call: TRBV7-2
clone_size: NA
j_call: TRBJ2-1
cdr3_nt: TGTGCCAGCAGCTTAACGGAAGAGCAGTTCTTC
cdr3_aa: CASSLTEEQFF

d_call: TRBD2
v_call: TRBV5-5
clone_size: many
j_call: TRBJ2-3
cdr3_nt: TGTGCCAGCAGCTCCGGACTAGCGGGAGAGACAGATACGCAGTATTTT
cdr3_aa: CASSSGLAGETDTQYF

d_call: NA
v_call: TRBV6-1
clone_size: few
j_call: TRBJ2-7
cdr3_nt: TGTGCCAGCAGGGACCTTCCCTACGAGCAGTACTTC
cdr3_aa: CASRDLPYEQYF

d_call: TRBD2
v_call: TRBV20-1
clone_size: few
j_call: TRBJ2-1
cdr3_nt: TGCAGTGCTAGAGAACCTAGCGGGAGGCAAAATGAGCAGTTCTTC
cdr3_aa: CSAREPSGRQNEQFF

d_call: NA
v_call: TRBV5-1
clone_size: NA
j_call: TRBJ1-1
cdr3_nt: TGCGCCAGCAGCTTTTTGCAACAGGCGCGGAACACTGAAGCTTTCTTT
cdr3_aa: CASSFLQQARNTEAFF

d_call: TRBD2
v_call: TRBV7-9
clone_size: few
j_call: TRBJ2-3
cdr3_nt: TGTGCCAGCAGCCCACGGCTGGCGGGAGTGATAGATACGCAGTATTTT
cdr3_aa: CASSPRLAGVIDTQYF

d_call: TRBD2
v_call: TRBV11-2
clone_size: NA
j_call: TRBJ2-1
cdr3_nt: TGTGCCAGCAGACCCAGCGGGAGGGCCTTACACAATGAGCAGTTCTTC
cdr3_aa: CASRPSGRALHNEQFF

d_call: NA
v_call: TRBV7-2
clone_size: NA
j_call: TRBJ2-7
cdr3_nt: TGTGCCAGCAGCTACGGACCTGCTGAGCAGTACTTC
cdr3_aa: CASSYGPAEQYF

d_call: TRBD1
v_call: TRBV27
clone_size: few
j_call: TRBJ1-1
cdr3_nt: TGTGCCAGCAGTTCCTACGACAGGGGGAACACTGAAGCTTTCTTT
cdr3_aa: CASSSYDRGNTEAFF

d_call: NA
v_call: TRBV20-1
clone_size: NA
j_call: TRBJ1-4
cdr3_nt: TGCAGTGCAAAAATGCGGGCAACTAATGAAAAACTGTTTTTT
cdr3_aa: CSAKMRATNEKLFF

d_call: NA
v_call: TRBV20-1
clone_size: NA
j_call: TRBJ2-5
cdr3_nt: TGCAGTGGCGGCTGGGGGGAGACCCAGTACTTC
cdr3_aa: CSGGWGETQYF

d_call: NA
v_call: TRBV20-1
clone_size: NA
j_call: TRBJ2-5
cdr3_nt: TGCAGTGCTAGATCCCTTACTAGTAAGATTGAGACCCAGTACTTC
cdr3_aa: CSARSLTSKIETQYF

d_call: NA
v_call: TRBV11-2
clone_size: NA
j_call: TRBJ2-1
cdr3_nt: TGTGCCAGCAGCTTAGATCGGGCCCTGGATGAGCAGTTCTTC
cdr3_aa: CASSLDRALDEQFF

d_call: NA
v_call: TRBV5-1
clone_size: once
j_call: TRBJ1-4
cdr3_nt: TGCGCCAGCACTAAGGGAACCCCCGGAGCTAATGAAAAACTGTTTTTT
cdr3_aa: CASTKGTPGANEKLFF

d_call: NA
v_call: TRBV10-3
clone_size: few
j_call: TRBJ2-5
cdr3_nt: TGTGCCATCAGGGGGTACCAAGAGACCCAGTACTTC
cdr3_aa: CAIRGYQETQYF

d_call: TRBD1
v_call: TRBV5-6
clone_size: NA
j_call: TRBJ1-2
cdr3_nt: TGTGCCAGCAGCTTCAAACCGACAGGGACCAACTTCAGGAATGGCTACACCTTC
cdr3_aa: CASSFKPTGTNFRNGYTF

d_call: NA
v_call: TRBV20-1
clone_size: NA
j_call: TRBJ1-4
cdr3_nt: TGCAGTGCTAGTCCAGGGTTGGCTAATGAAAAACTGTTTTTT
cdr3_aa: CSASPGLANEKLFF

d_call: TRBD1
v_call: TRBV24-1
clone_size: few
j_call: TRBJ2-5
cdr3_nt: TGTGCCACCAGTGATTCGACAGGGGTAACCCAGTACTTC
cdr3_aa: CATSDSTGVTQYF

d_call: NA
v_call: TRBV4-1
clone_size: few
j_call: TRBJ1-1
cdr3_nt: TGCGCCAGCAGCCAAGAGAGCCCGAACACTGAAGCTTTCTTT
cdr3_aa: CASSQESPNTEAFF

d_call: NA
v_call: TRBV28
clone_size: NA
j_call: TRBJ2-7
cdr3_nt: TGTGCCAGCAGTCTAGAAGGGCGGGTGTACTTC
cdr3_aa: CASSLEGRVYF

d_call: TRBD1
v_call: TRBV7-9
clone_size: few
j_call: TRBJ2-5
cdr3_nt: TGTGCCAGCAGCAACAGGGGCCTATTCCAAGAGACCCAGTACTTC
cdr3_aa: CASSNRGLFQETQYF

d_call: NA
v_call: TRBV3-1
clone_size: few
j_call: TRBJ1-2
cdr3_nt: TGTGCCAGCAGCCCGAATATGGGGGACTATGGCTACACCTTC
cdr3_aa: CASSPNMGDYGYTF

d_call: TRBD1
v_call: TRBV28
clone_size: few
j_call: TRBJ2-1
cdr3_nt: TGTGCCAGCATCGCGGGACAGGATGCGCGATGGGGATACAATGAGCAGTTCTTC
cdr3_aa: CASIAGQDARWGYNEQFF

d_call: NA
v_call: TRBV20-1
clone_size: few
j_call: TRBJ1-1
cdr3_nt: TGCAGTGCTAGAGATTCAGATGGGAACACTGAAGCTTTCTTT
cdr3_aa: CSARDSDGNTEAFF

d_call: NA
v_call: TRBV11-2
clone_size: NA
j_call: TRBJ2-2
cdr3_nt: TGTGCCAGCAGCATTCGTCGGTCCCCCGGGGAGCTGTTTTTT
cdr3_aa: CASSIRRSPGELFF

d_call: TRBD2
v_call: TRBV4-2
clone_size: NA
j_call: TRBJ2-5
cdr3_nt: TGTGCCAGCAGCCAAGTGACTAGCGGGAGGGCCGAGATAGAGACCCAGTACTTC
cdr3_aa: CASSQVTSGRAEIETQYF

d_call: TRBD2
v_call: TRBV20-1
clone_size: many
j_call: TRBJ2-5
cdr3_nt: TGCAGTGCCTCTTGGGAGGGGATAGAGACCCAGTACTTC
cdr3_aa: CSASWEGIETQYF

d_call: NA
v_call: TRBV12-3/TRBV12-4
clone_size: few
j_call: TRBJ2-5
cdr3_nt: TGTGCCAGCAGTAACCGCCGGGCCTCAGGGGGGGAGACCCAGTACTTC
cdr3_aa: CASSNRRASGGETQYF

d_call: TRBD1
v_call: TRBV5-1
clone_size: few
j_call: TRBJ1-2
cdr3_nt: TGCGCCAGCAGCGCGGGAGGGACAGGGAAGAACTATGGCTACACCTTC
cdr3_aa: CASSAGGTGKNYGYTF

d_call: NA
v_call: TRBV7-9
clone_size: few
j_call: TRBJ1-2
cdr3_nt: TGTGCCAGCAGCTTAATGGATTCTAACTATGGCTACACCTTC
cdr3_aa: CASSLMDSNYGYTF

d_call: NA
v_call: TRBV6-1
clone_size: NA
j_call: TRBJ2-1
cdr3_nt: TGTGCCAGCAGTGAAATGCCGCAAAACAATGAGCAGTTCTTC
cdr3_aa: CASSEMPQNNEQFF

d_call: TRBD2
v_call: TRBV12-3/TRBV12-4
clone_size: few
j_call: TRBJ2-3
cdr3_nt: TGTGCCAGCAGTGCGGGACTAGCGGGAGTCCCAGATACGCAGTATTTT
cdr3_aa: CASSAGLAGVPDTQYF

d_call: NA
v_call: TRBV27
clone_size: NA
j_call: TRBJ2-2
cdr3_nt: TGTGCCAGCAGTTTATTCTATCACGACGGGGAGCTGTTTTTT
cdr3_aa: CASSLFYHDGELFF

d_call: NA
v_call: TRBV20-1
clone_size: few
j_call: TRBJ1-5
cdr3_nt: TGCAGTGCTAGAGATGAGAGGGGCCGCTATCAGCCCCAGCATTTT
cdr3_aa: CSARDERGRYQPQHF